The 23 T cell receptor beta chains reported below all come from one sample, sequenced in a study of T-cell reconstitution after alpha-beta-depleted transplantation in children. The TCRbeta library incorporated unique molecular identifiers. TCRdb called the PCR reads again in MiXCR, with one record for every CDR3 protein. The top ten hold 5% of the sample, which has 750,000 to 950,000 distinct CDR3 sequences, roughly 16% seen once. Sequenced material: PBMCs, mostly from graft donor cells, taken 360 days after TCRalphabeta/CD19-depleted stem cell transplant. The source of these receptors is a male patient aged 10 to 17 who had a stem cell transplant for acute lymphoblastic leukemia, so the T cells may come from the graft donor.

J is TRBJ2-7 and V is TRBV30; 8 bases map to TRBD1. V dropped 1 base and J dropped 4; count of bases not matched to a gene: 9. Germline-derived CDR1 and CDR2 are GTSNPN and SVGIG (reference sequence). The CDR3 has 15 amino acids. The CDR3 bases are TGTGCCTGGAGTGCCGGGGCGACAGGGGCTTACGAGCAGTACTTC. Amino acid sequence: CAWSAGATGAYEQYF.

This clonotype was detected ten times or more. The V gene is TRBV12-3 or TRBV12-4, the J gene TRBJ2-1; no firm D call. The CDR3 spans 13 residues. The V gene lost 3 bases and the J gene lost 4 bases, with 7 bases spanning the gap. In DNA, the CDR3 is TGTGCCAGCAGTTTTGGGATATACAATGAGCAGTTCTTC. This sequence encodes CASSFGIYNEQFF.

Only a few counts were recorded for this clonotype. The CDR3 DNA follows: TGCGCCAGCAGCTGGGCCGGGACTAGCGGGAGACCCGGGGAGCTGTTTTTT. It yields the protein CASSWAGTSGRPGELFF. The chain recombines TRBV5-1 with TRBJ2-2; 14 nucleotides line up with TRBD2. CDR3 size: 17 residues. The germline V gene encodes CDR1 SGHRS and CDR2 YFSETQ. Trimming at V came to 3 bases and at J to 6 bases, leaving 7 bases not matched to a gene.

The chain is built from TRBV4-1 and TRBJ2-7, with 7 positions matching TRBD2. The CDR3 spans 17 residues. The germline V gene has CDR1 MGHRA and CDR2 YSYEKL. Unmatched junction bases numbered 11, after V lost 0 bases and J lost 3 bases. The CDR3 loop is CASSQDGEGFPIYEQYF. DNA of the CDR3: TGCGCCAGCAGCCAAGATGGGGAGGGTTTCCCGATCTACGAGCAGTACTTC.

As DNA, the CDR3 is TGCGCCAGCAGCCAAGGAGACAGGGTCAGAATTATTCAGCCCCAGCATTTT. Translated, it gives CASSQGDRVRIIQPQHF. This chain links TRBV4-1 with TRBJ1-5; 7 nucleotides match TRBD1. The CDR3 contains 17 residues. V lost 1 base, J lost 6 bases, and 12 bases stayed unmatched. CDR1 and CDR2 from the germline V gene are MGHRA and YSYEKL.

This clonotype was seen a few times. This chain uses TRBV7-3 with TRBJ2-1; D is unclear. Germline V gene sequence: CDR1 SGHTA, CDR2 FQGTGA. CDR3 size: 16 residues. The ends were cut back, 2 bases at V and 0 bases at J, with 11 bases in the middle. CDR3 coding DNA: TGTGCCAGCAGCTTACATCCGGGCAGCTCCTACAATGAGCAGTTCTTC. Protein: CASSLHPGSSYNEQFF.

The CDR3, as DNA: TGTGCCAGCAGTGAAACCGGGACAGGTGTAGGGTATGGCTACACCTTC. As protein: CASSETGTGVGYGYTF. This chain uses TRBV2 with TRBJ1-2, with 8 nucleotides matching TRBD1. CDR3 size: 16 residues. CDR1 and CDR2 (germline): SNHLY, FYNNEI. V lost 2 bases and J lost 5; bases outside the gene matches: 10.

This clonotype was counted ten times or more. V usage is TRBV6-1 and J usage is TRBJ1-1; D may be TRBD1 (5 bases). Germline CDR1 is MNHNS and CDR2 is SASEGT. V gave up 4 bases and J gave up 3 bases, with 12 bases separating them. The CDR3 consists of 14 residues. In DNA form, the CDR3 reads TGTGCCAGCAGTGCGAGCAGGGACTACACTGAAGCTTTCTTT. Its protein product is CASSASRDYTEAFF.

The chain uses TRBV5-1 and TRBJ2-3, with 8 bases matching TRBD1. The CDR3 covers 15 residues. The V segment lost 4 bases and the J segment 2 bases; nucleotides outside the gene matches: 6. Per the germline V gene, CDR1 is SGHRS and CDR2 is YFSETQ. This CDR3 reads CASSPWDRITDTQYF. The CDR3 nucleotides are TGCGCCAGCAGCCCCTGGGACAGGATCACAGATACGCAGTATTTT.

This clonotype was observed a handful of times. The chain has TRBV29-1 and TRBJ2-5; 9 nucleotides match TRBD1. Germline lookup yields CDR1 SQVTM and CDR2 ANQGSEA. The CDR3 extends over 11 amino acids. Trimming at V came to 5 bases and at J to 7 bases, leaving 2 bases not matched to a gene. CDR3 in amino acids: CSVWTGATQYF. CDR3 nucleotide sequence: TGCAGCGTTTGGACAGGGGCGACCCAGTACTTC.

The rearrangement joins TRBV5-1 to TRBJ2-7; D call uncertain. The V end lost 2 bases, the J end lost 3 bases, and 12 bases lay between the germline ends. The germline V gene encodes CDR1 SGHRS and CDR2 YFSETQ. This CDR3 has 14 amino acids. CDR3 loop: CASSFGAGNYEQYF. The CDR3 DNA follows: TGCGCCAGCAGCTTTGGCGCAGGAAACTACGAGCAGTACTTC.

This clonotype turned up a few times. As DNA, the CDR3 is TGTGCCAGCAGCAAGGACACTGGAAACACCATATATTTT. As protein: CASSKDTGNTIYF. The rearrangement links TRBV11-3 to TRBJ1-3; D is perhaps TRBD1 (5 bases). Germline V gene sequence: CDR1 SGHNT, CDR2 YENEEA. The CDR3 extends over 13 amino acids. Trimming stripped 5 bases from V and 2 bases from J, with 7 bases between.

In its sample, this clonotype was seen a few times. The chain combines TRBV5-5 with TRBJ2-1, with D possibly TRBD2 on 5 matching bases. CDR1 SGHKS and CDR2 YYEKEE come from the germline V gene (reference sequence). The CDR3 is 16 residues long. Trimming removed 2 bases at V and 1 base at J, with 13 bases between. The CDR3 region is CASSLSKTGSYNEQFF. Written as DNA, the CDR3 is TGTGCCAGCAGCTTAAGTAAAACGGGATCCTACAATGAGCAGTTCTTC.

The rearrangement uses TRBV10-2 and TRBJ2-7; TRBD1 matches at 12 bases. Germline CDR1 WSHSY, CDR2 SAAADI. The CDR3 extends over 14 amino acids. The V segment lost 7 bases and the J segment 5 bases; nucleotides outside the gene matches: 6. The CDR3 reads CASIGTGGVNEQYF. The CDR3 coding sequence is TGCGCCAGCATCGGGACAGGGGGCGTCAACGAGCAGTACTTC.

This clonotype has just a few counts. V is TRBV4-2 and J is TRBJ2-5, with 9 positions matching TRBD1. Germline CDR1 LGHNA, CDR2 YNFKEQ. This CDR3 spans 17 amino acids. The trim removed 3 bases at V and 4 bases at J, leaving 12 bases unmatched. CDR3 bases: TGTGCCAGCAGCCAGACATGGGCGACAGGGGGAGGAGAGACCCAGTACTTC. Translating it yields CASSQTWATGGGETQYF.

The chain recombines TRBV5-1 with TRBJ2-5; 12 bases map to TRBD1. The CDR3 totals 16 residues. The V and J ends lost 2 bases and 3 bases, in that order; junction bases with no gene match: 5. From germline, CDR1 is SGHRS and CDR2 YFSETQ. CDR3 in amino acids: CASSFGTGGSKETQYF. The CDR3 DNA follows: TGCGCCAGCAGCTTCGGGACAGGGGGCTCCAAAGAGACCCAGTACTTC.

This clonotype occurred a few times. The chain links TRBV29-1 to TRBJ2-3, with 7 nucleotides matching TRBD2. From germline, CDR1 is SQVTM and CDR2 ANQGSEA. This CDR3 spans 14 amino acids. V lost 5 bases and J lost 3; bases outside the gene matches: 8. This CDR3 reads CSVHRLGGTDTQYF. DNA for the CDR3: TGCAGCGTTCACAGACTGGGAGGGACAGATACGCAGTATTTT.

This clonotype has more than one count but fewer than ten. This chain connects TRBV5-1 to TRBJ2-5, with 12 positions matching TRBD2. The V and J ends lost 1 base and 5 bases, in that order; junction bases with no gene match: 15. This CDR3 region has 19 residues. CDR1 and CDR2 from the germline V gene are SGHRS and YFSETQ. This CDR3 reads CASSLNLLAGGPSEETQYF. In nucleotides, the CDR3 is TGCGCCAGCAGCTTGAATCTCCTAGCGGGAGGGCCGAGCGAGGAGACCCAGTACTTC.

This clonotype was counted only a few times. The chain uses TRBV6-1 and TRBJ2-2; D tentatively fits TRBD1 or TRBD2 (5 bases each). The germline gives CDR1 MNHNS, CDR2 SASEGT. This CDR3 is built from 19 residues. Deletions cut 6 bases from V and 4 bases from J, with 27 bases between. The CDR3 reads CASSVRVNPGRGSTGELFF. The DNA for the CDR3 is TGTGCCAGCAGCGTTAGGGTCAATCCGGGACGAGGGAGCACCGGGGAGCTGTTTTTT.

CDR3 sequence reads: CASSFWSGAPYNEQFF. In nucleotides, the CDR3 is TGTGCCAGCAGTTTCTGGTCGGGGGCCCCATACAATGAGCAGTTCTTC. The chain recombines TRBV12-3 or TRBV12-4 with TRBJ2-1, with D perhaps being TRBD1 or TRBD2 (6 bases each). The germline V and J ends were trimmed by 3 bases and 4 bases, with 16 bases remaining between them. This CDR3 region has 16 residues.

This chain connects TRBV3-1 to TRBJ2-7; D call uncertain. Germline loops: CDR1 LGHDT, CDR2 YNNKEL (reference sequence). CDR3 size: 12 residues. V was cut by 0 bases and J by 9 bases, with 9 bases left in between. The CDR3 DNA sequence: TGTGCCAGCAGCCAAGATACCTCCAGGCAGTACTTC. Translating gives CASSQDTSRQYF.

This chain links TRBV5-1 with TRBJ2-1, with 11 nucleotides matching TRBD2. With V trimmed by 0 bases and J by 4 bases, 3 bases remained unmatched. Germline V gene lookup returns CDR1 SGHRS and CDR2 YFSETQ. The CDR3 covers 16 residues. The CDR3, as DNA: TGCGCCAGCAGCTTGGAGGGACTAGCGGAGTACAATGAGCAGTTCTTC. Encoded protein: CASSLEGLAEYNEQFF.

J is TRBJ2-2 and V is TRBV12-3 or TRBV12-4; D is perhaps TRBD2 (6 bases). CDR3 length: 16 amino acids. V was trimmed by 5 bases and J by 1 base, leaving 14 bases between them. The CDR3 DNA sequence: TGTGCCAGCAGTCTTTGGGGACTCATGAACACCGGGGAGCTGTTTTTT. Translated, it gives CASSLWGLMNTGELFF.